One sample yielded the 14 T cell receptor beta chains listed below, sequenced in a study of CD8 T cells in ankylosing spondylitis. MiXCR, applied by TCRdb to the 5' RACE reads, yields one record per CDR3 protein. The repertoire holds about 160,000 distinct CDR3 sequences, with about 18% as singletons. Sequencing used blood, either unsorted or a sorted T cell fraction (not recorded which). The receptors were gathered from a male donor with ankylosing spondylitis or in good health (not recorded which).

The chain joins TRBV6-2 or TRBV6-3 to TRBJ2-7; possible D gene TRBD2, 6 bases. Germline values: CDR1 MNHEY, CDR2 SVGEGT. CDR3 length equals 16 residues. Trimming cost V 2 bases and J 0 bases, with 14 bases left between them. The CDR3 nucleotides read TGTGCCAGCAGTTACGGAGAGACGCGGGGCTCCTACGAGCAGTACTTC. It is translated as CASSYGETRGSYEQYF.

This clonotype was counted many times. The chain has TRBV6-1 and TRBJ2-7, with TRBD2 as a possible D gene (6 bases). The germline V and J ends were trimmed by 6 bases and 3 bases, with 15 bases remaining between them. This CDR3 has 14 residues. Looked up from germline, CDR1 is MNHNS and CDR2 is SASEGT. CDR3: CASRPSGGYYEQYF. In DNA, the CDR3 is TGTGCCAGCAGACCATCCGGGGGATACTACGAGCAGTACTTC.

J is TRBJ2-2 and V is TRBV6-5, with TRBD1 matching over 7 bases. The V gene end was trimmed by 4 bases and the J gene end by 1 base; junction bases not matched to a gene: 9. This CDR3 has 17 residues. Germline values: CDR1 MNHEY, CDR2 SVGAGI. This CDR3 is CASSSDRDSMNTGELFF. CDR3 DNA sequence: TGTGCCAGCAGTTCTGACCGGGACAGCATGAACACCGGGGAGCTGTTTTTT.

This clonotype was detected many times. This chain uses TRBV11-2 with TRBJ2-1, with D perhaps TRBD2 (5 bases). There are 15 residues in the CDR3. The germline CDR1 and CDR2 sequences are SGHAT and FQNNGV. The germline V and J ends were trimmed by 2 bases and 2 bases, with 10 bases remaining between them. CDR3 loop: CASSLSTGTYNEQFF. The CDR3 DNA is TGTGCCAGCAGCTTATCCACCGGGACCTACAATGAGCAGTTCTTC.

This clonotype was counted many times. The rearrangement uses TRBV20-1 and TRBJ1-2, with unresolved D. The CDR3 contains 15 residues. CDR1 is DFQATT and CDR2 is SNEGSKA in the germline V gene (reference sequence). V lost 0 bases, J lost 8 bases, and 19 bases lay in between. The chain's CDR3 is CSARDGQKESFGYTF. The CDR3 region has the DNA TGCAGTGCTAGAGATGGGCAGAAAGAAAGTTTCGGCTACACCTTC.

This clonotype showed up just a few times. The chain recombines TRBV29-1 with TRBJ1-3; D might be TRBD1 (5 bases). Trimming took off 5 bases at V and 2 bases at J, with 10 bases between the two ends. Per germline, CDR1 SQVTM and CDR2 ANQGSEA. This CDR3 has 13 amino acids. As DNA, the CDR3 is TGCAGCGTTCGGTCAGGGACTGGAAACACCATATATTTT. It translates to CSVRSGTGNTIYF.

The chain joins TRBV29-1 to TRBJ2-3; D perhaps matches TRBD2 (6 bases). CDR1 and CDR2 from the germline V gene are SQVTM and ANQGSEA. V lost 4 bases and J 4 bases, leaving 15 bases between the germline ends. There are 14 residues in the CDR3. CDR3: CSVGWGDPSDTQYF. The DNA of the CDR3 is TGCAGCGTTGGTTGGGGGGATCCCTCAGATACGCAGTATTTT.

This clonotype was recorded many times. The V and J genes are TRBV5-6 and TRBJ1-2; D perhaps matches TRBD1 (6 bases). Germline CDR1 reads SGHDT; CDR2 reads YYEEEE. The CDR3 runs 16 residues. Between the trimmed V and J ends, which lost 5 bases and 1 base, there was a span of 18 bases. CDR3 in amino acids: CASRLPTGYNNYGYTF. The CDR3 bases are TGTGCCAGCAGACTCCCGACAGGATATAATAACTATGGCTACACCTTC.

The chain is built from TRBV27 and TRBJ1-4; perhaps TRBD1 as D (5 bases). The length of the CDR3 is 16 residues. Trimming took off 6 bases at V and 6 bases at J, with 20 bases between the two ends. Germline V gene sequence: CDR1 MNHEY, CDR2 SMNVEV (reference sequence). As DNA, the CDR3 is TGTGCCAGCAGAAACGACAGAGGAGCACGGGATGAAAAACTGTTTTTT. This translates into CASRNDRGARDEKLFF.

This clonotype appeared a few times. This chain connects TRBV11-2 to TRBJ2-7; D perhaps matches TRBD2 (5 bases). Germline CDR1 is SGHAT and CDR2 is FQNNGV. This CDR3 has 16 residues. V lost 1 base and J lost 4, with 17 bases in between. In DNA form, the CDR3 reads TGTGCCAGCAGCTTAGTCCCCAGCGACACGGGGTACGAGCAGTACTTC. Amino acid sequence: CASSLVPSDTGYEQYF.

This clonotype was detected only a few times. This chain connects TRBV24-1 to TRBJ2-2, with D possibly matching TRBD1 (6 bases). Germline V gene data show CDR1 as KGHDR and CDR2 as SFDVKD. Trimming removed 0 bases from V and 7 bases from J, with 14 bases in between. This CDR3 is 16 amino acids long. The CDR3 DNA sequence: TGTGCCACCAGTGATTTGCCCGGACAGTTAAACGGGGAGCTGTTTTTT. Translated, it gives CATSDLPGQLNGELFF.

The CDR3 DNA reads TGTGCCAGCAGGAAGACAGGGCCCACAGATACGCAGTATTTT. Amino acids: CASRKTGPTDTQYF. The chain employs TRBV2 and TRBJ2-3; TRBD1 matches 7 bases. The CDR3 runs to 14 residues. The V gene end was trimmed by 6 bases and the J gene end by 2 bases; junction bases not matched to a gene: 5. CDR1 and CDR2 from the germline V gene are SNHLY and FYNNEI.

The table lists this clonotype with many counts. The CDR3 coding sequence is TGCGCCAGCAGCCGTACGACAGCGTCCTCTGGAAACACCATATATTTT. Its translation: CASSRTTASSGNTIYF. J is TRBJ1-3 and V is TRBV5-1; a possible D gene is TRBD1 (5 bases). Per the germline V gene, CDR1 is SGHRS and CDR2 is YFSETQ. V was pared by 4 bases and J by 0 bases, with 14 bases between. This CDR3 is built from 16 residues.

This clonotype occurred a few times. This rearrangement joins TRBV28 to TRBJ2-1; 8 bases are shared with TRBD2. The CDR3 contains 17 residues. Germline loops: CDR1 MDHEN, CDR2 SYDVKM. Unmatched junction bases numbered 15, after V lost 4 bases and J lost 7 bases. This CDR3 is CASSWAPGGGRENEQFF. The CDR3 bases are TGTGCCAGCAGTTGGGCCCCGGGAGGGGGTAGAGAAAATGAGCAGTTCTTC.